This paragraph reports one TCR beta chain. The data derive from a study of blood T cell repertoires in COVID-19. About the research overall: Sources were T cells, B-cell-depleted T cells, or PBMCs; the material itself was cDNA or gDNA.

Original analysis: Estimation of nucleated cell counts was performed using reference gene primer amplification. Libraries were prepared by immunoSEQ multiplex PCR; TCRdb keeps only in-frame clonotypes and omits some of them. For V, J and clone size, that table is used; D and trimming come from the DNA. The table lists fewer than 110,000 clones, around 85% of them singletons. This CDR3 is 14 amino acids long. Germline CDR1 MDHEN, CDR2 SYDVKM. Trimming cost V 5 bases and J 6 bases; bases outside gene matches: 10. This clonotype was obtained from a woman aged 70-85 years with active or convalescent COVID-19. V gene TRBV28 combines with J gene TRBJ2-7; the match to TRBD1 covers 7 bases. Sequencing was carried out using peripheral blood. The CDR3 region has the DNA TGTGCCAGCAGTCGCCCACAGGGGTTGGCCGAGCAGTACTTC. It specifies CASSRPQGLAEQYF. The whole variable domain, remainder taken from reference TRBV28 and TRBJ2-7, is DVKVTQSSRYLVKRTGEKVFLECVQDMDHENMFWYRQDPGLGLRLIYFSYDVKMKEKGDIPEGYSVSREKKERFSLILESASTNQTSMYLCASSRPQGLAEQYFGPGTRLTVT.